This TCR beta chain was obtained from a study of cytomegalovirus exposure and HLA in healthy donors. It was with 60 Vbeta and 13 Jbeta primers that the PCR ran. Profiling relied on immunoSEQ multiplex PCR, and the TCRdb table lists in-frame clones only, not all of them. The repertoire has a few hundred thousand clones, about 90% of them found once; the top ten carry roughly 2%. This receptor was identified in a woman aged 18-29 years in good health and CMV-seronegative. Sequenced material: PBMCs.

CDR3 DNA sequence: TGCGCCAGCAGTGACTCTCGGGACATTGGAACTGAAGCTTTCTTT. This sequence encodes CASSDSRDIGTEAFF. The chain carries TRBV10-1 and TRBJ1-1; D is possibly TRBD1 (6 bases). This CDR3 is built from 15 residues. The ends were cut back, 3 bases at V and 5 bases at J, with 16 bases in the middle. CDR1 is WNHNN and CDR2 is SYGVQD in the germline V gene (reference sequence).